A single sample gave rise to the 29 T cell receptor beta chains below, sequenced in a study of brain metastases from non-small cell lung cancer. Clones were read by immunoSEQ multiplex PCR, and TCRdb kept only the in-frame ones, dropping some. The sample has around 1,200 clones, roughly nine tenths seen once. Sequencing input: tumor-adjacent normal tissue. The receptor source for this set is a donor older than 35 with non-small cell lung cancer.

The chain is built from TRBV3-1 (or the pseudogene TRBV3-2) and TRBJ1-2; 8 nucleotides line up with TRBD1. The CDR3 sequence is 14 residues long. Looked up from germline, CDR1 is LGHDT and CDR2 is YNNKEL (reference sequence). With 5 bases clipped from V and 5 bases from J, the junction kept 7 bases outside the gene matches. Written as DNA, the CDR3 is TGTGCCAGCAGCGACCTGGGACAGGATTATGGCTACACCTTC. Its protein product is CASSDLGQDYGYTF.

The chain joins TRBV10-1 to TRBJ2-7, with D possibly called TRBD1 or TRBD2 (5 bases each). The CDR3 covers 14 residues. Trimming left V 11 bases short and J 2 bases short, with 19 bases between. The V gene's germline CDR1 is WNHNN and CDR2 SYGVQD (reference sequence). The CDR3 sequence is CAGLLPGPTYEQYF. The DNA of the CDR3 is TGCGCCGGGCTTCTTCCGGGACCGACCTACGAGCAGTACTTC.

The genes are TRBV4-2 and TRBJ2-3, with D uncertain. In germline, CDR1 is LGHNA, CDR2 YNFKEQ. CDR3 size: 17 residues. V dropped 1 base and J dropped 0 bases, with 14 bases sitting between them. DNA of the CDR3: TGTGCCAGCAGCCAAGTAAGTGGGTACTCTAGCACAGATACGCAGTATTTT. It codes for CASSQVSGYSSTDTQYF.

The chain employs TRBV2 and TRBJ2-2; D unclear. Germline V gene sequence: CDR1 SNHLY, CDR2 FYNNEI. This CDR3 contains 15 residues. V dropped 6 bases and J dropped 3 bases, with 14 bases sitting between them. CDR3 nucleotide sequence: TGTGCCAGCAGGATAGGGCCTGCGGACACCGGGGAGCTGTTTTTT. Protein: CASRIGPADTGELFF.

This rearrangement joins TRBV2 to TRBJ2-2; 7 bases are shared with TRBD1. This CDR3 region has 15 residues. V dropped 4 bases and J dropped 5; count of bases not matched to a gene: 7. CDR1 and CDR2 (germline): SNHLY, FYNNEI. CDR3 amino acids: CASSGRDSVTGELFF. The CDR3 DNA sequence: TGTGCCAGCAGTGGCCGGGACAGCGTAACCGGGGAGCTGTTTTTT.

V is TRBV21-1 and J is TRBJ1-1. TRBV21-1 is a pseudogene. CDR3 length: 13 residues. CDR3 in amino acids: CANSFNRDFEAFF. CDR3 nucleotides: TGTGCCAACAGCTTCAACCGGGATTTTGAAGCTTTCTTT.

Worth noting for this clone: A junction boundary mismatches the germline segment, possibly from a read error. The chain has TRBV6-2 or TRBV6-3 and TRBJ2-6, with D possibly matching TRBD1 (5 bases). CDR1 MNHEY and CDR2 SVGEGT come from the germline V gene. The CDR3 consists of 17 residues. CDR3 nucleotides: TGTGCCAGCAGTTACTCGACATCTTTCTCTGGGGCTAACGTCCTGACTTTC. Protein sequence: CASSYSTSFSGANVLTF.

The chain recombines TRBV18 with TRBJ2-3; tentative D call: TRBD1 (5 bases). The length of the CDR3 is 14 residues. CDR1 and CDR2 from the germline V gene are KGHSH and LQKENI. V was clipped by 0 bases and J by 5 bases, with 9 bases between them. The CDR3 DNA reads as TGTGCCAGCTCACCACCCCAGGGATTAGATACGCAGTATTTT. It specifies CASSPPQGLDTQYF. Full variable domain (outside the CDR3, taken from reference TRBV18 and TRBJ2-3): NAGVMQNPRHLVRRRGQEARLRCSPMKGHSHVYWYRQLPEEGLKFMVYLQKENIIDESGMPKERFSAEFPKEGPSILRIQQVVRGDSAAYFCASSPPQGLDTQYFGPGTRLTVL.

Here the CDR3 DNA reads TGTGCCAGCGGATCGGAGGGGAACACTGAAGCTTTCTTT. Its translation: CASGSEGNTEAFF. The J gene is TRBJ1-1, the V gene TRBV6-5; D gene uncertain. V lost 8 bases and J 1 base, leaving 11 bases between the germline ends. CDR1 and CDR2 (germline): MNHEY, SVGAGI. The length of the CDR3 is 13 residues.

This chain joins TRBV30 and TRBJ1-2; D not resolved. The CDR3 has 11 amino acids. With 2 bases removed from V and 4 bases from J, the gap between germline ends came to 5 bases. CDR1 and CDR2 from the germline V gene are GTSNPN and SVGIG (reference sequence). In DNA form, the CDR3 reads TGTGCCTGGAGTAGAGTCTATGGCTACACCTTC. This codes for CAWSRVYGYTF.

The rearrangement joins TRBV9 to TRBJ1-1; tentatively, D is TRBD1 (6 bases). The CDR3 is 13 residues long. V lost 7 bases to trimming and J lost 0 bases, with 10 bases between them. Per germline, CDR1 SGDLS and CDR2 YYNGEE. The CDR3 region is CASQRQVNTEAFF. DNA for the CDR3: TGTGCCAGCCAGCGACAGGTGAACACTGAAGCTTTCTTT. The full variable domain, with the rest looked up from reference TRBV9 and TRBJ1-1, is DSGVTQTPKHLITATGQRVTLRCSPRSGDLSVYWYQQSLDQGLQFLIQYYNGEERAKGNILERFSAQQFPDLHSELNLSSLELGDSALYFCASQRQVNTEAFFGQGTRLTVV.

V and J are TRBV2 and TRBJ1-2; 7 nucleotides align to TRBD1. The V gene's germline CDR1 is SNHLY and CDR2 FYNNEI. The CDR3 covers 14 residues. V lost 5 bases to trimming and J lost 2 bases; unmatched junction nucleotides: 5. DNA of the CDR3: TGTGCCAGCAGTCAGACAGGGCCGAACTATGGCTACACCTTC. Translating gives CASSQTGPNYGYTF. The entire variable domain, with the rest obtained from reference TRBV2 and TRBJ1-2, is as follows: EPEVTQTPSHQVTQMGQEVILRCVPISNHLYFYWYRQILGQKVEFLVSFYNNEISEKSEIFDDQFSVERPDGSNFTLKIRSTKLEDSAMYFCASSQTGPNYGYTFGSGTRLTVV.

The chain employs TRBV5-6 and TRBJ2-7; D unresolved. V was cut by 0 bases and J by 5 bases, with 6 bases left in between. The CDR3 has 12 amino acids. The germline gives CDR1 SGHDT, CDR2 YYEEEE. CDR3 loop: CASSLAGNEQYF. CDR3 nucleotides: TGTGCCAGCAGCTTGGCGGGCAACGAGCAGTACTTC.

This chain's CDR3 is CAIADRGYNGYTF. DNA of the CDR3: TGTGCCATCGCTGACAGGGGGTACAATGGCTACACCTTC. V and J are TRBV10-3 and TRBJ1-2; 9 nucleotides align to TRBD1. V lost 8 bases, J lost 6 bases, and 7 bases stayed unmatched. This CDR3 has 13 residues. In germline, CDR1 is ENHRY, CDR2 SYGVKD.

The genes are TRBV6-5 and TRBJ1-1; no clear D gene. Germline CDR1 and CDR2: MNHEY and SVGAGI. CDR3 length: 13 amino acids. V gave up 7 bases and J gave up 0 bases, with 9 bases separating them. The CDR3 protein is CASTWRMNTEAFF. The CDR3 DNA reads as TGTGCCAGCACCTGGCGAATGAACACTGAAGCTTTCTTT.

The chain carries TRBV19 and TRBJ2-2, with 10 bases fitting TRBD1. CDR3 length: 17 residues. The germline gives CDR1 LNHDA, CDR2 SQIVND (reference sequence). V was clipped by 7 bases and J by 7 bases; unmatched bases: 15. CDR3 in DNA: TGTGCCAGTACCCCCCCCCTGGACAGGGGGACTCACGGGGAGCTGTTTTTT. Encoded protein: CASTPPLDRGTHGELFF.

The V and J genes are TRBV25-1 and TRBJ1-5, with a weak D call TRBD1 (5 bases). Germline CDR1 reads MGHDK; CDR2 reads SYGVNS. The CDR3 spans 13 residues. The germline V and J ends were trimmed by 10 bases and 3 bases, with 13 bases remaining between them. The CDR3 DNA reads as TGTGCCACCCGGGGGGAGTTCAATCAGCCCCAGCATTTT. Translated: CATRGEFNQPQHF.

As to this clone: The sample has other DNA sequences that encode this CDR3 too. The rearrangement links TRBV27 to TRBJ1-3; D is perhaps TRBD1 (6 bases). CDR1 is MNHEY, CDR2 SMNVEV, per germline (reference sequence). Trimming removed 6 bases from V and 1 base from J, with 19 bases in between. The CDR3 covers 17 residues. The CDR3 protein is CASSRGAPGRSGNTIYF. Here the CDR3 DNA reads TGTGCCAGCAGCCGGGGGGCCCCGGGGCGTTCTGGAAACACCATATATTTT.

V gene TRBV9 combines with J gene TRBJ1-6; D remains ambiguous. The CDR3 extends over 16 amino acids. The V end was cut by 0 bases, the J end by 7 bases, with 14 bases between. Germline V gives CDR1 SGDLS, CDR2 YYNGEE. DNA of the CDR3: TGTGCCAGCAGCGTAGCTCAAGGTCGTTGGAATTCACCCCTCCACTTT. Amino acids: CASSVAQGRWNSPLHF.

V usage is TRBV7-9 and J usage is TRBJ1-4; 7 bases are shared with TRBD1. This CDR3 region has 13 residues. V shed 4 bases and J 5 bases; nucleotides not matched to a gene: 1. Per the germline V gene, CDR1 is SEHNR and CDR2 is FQNEAQ (reference sequence). CDR3 region: CASSSGGNEKLFF. CDR3 DNA sequence: TGTGCCAGCAGCTCAGGGGGGAATGAAAAACTGTTTTTT.

This chain links TRBV4-2 with TRBJ2-3; unclear D gene. CDR1 and CDR2 (germline): LGHNA, YNFKEQ. The ends were cut back, 2 bases at V and 4 bases at J, with 7 bases in the middle. This CDR3 has 13 amino acids. The DNA for the CDR3 is TGTGCCAGCAGCCAACCGGGTTCAGATACGCAGTATTTT. Amino acids: CASSQPGSDTQYF.

This clone was recorded only once. The gene calls are TRBV18 and TRBJ1-3; D gene uncertain. Germline V gives CDR1 KGHSH, CDR2 LQKENI. V shed 2 bases and J shed 0 bases, with 8 bases lying between them. This CDR3 is built from 15 residues. DNA of the CDR3: TGTGCCAGCTCACCAGATTTGACCTCTGGAAACACCATATATTTT. Translated, it gives CASSPDLTSGNTIYF.

The rearrangement uses TRBV29-1 and TRBJ2-2, with 7 bases matching TRBD1. The CDR3 is 13 residues long. The junction had 6 bases not matched to a gene; V was cut back by 7 bases and J by 4 bases. Germline-derived CDR1 and CDR2 are SQVTM and ANQGSEA. The CDR3 reads CSARQGGTGELFF. As DNA, the CDR3 is TGCAGCGCCAGACAGGGTGGCACCGGGGAGCTGTTTTTT.

This clone has just one count. The chain's CDR3 is CSASDYNEQFF. The DNA of the CDR3 is TGCAGTGCTAGCGATTACAATGAGCAGTTCTTC. V is TRBV20-1 and J is TRBJ2-1; D is ambiguous. The CDR3 extends over 11 amino acids. Trimming removed 3 bases at V and 4 bases at J, with 4 bases between. Germline loops: CDR1 DFQATT, CDR2 SNEGSKA (reference sequence).

J is TRBJ1-2 and V is TRBV9, with 9 nucleotides matching TRBD1. The CDR3 sequence is 15 residues long. Per germline, CDR1 SGDLS and CDR2 YYNGEE. The J segment lost 5 bases and the V segment lost 4 bases, leaving 9 bases of the junction unmatched. The CDR3 loop reads CASSPRDRAGYGYTF. The CDR3 DNA reads TGTGCCAGCAGCCCTAGGGACAGGGCTGGATATGGCTACACCTTC.

The gene calls are TRBV6-5 and TRBJ1-2, with a possible D match to TRBD1 (5 bases). The CDR3 length is 16 residues. Trimming took off 1 base at V and 4 bases at J, with 16 bases between the two ends. Germline CDR1 MNHEY, CDR2 SVGAGI. CDR3 sequence reads: CASSYYGSGSTYGYTF. In DNA, the CDR3 is TGTGCCAGCAGTTACTATGGGTCAGGGTCGACCTATGGCTACACCTTC.

The rearrangement uses TRBV6-5 and TRBJ2-1; 7 positions match TRBD1. The CDR3 consists of 15 residues. J lost 4 bases, V lost 5 bases, and 8 bases had no gene match. The germline gives CDR1 MNHEY, CDR2 SVGAGI. CDR3 bases: TGTGCCAGCAGTAAACCCGGGACAGAGTACAATGAGCAGTTCTTC. This translates into CASSKPGTEYNEQFF.

The V and J genes are TRBV18 and TRBJ1-2, with unresolved D. Germline V gives CDR1 KGHSH, CDR2 LQKENI. V was pared by 1 base and J by 7 bases, with 10 bases between. The CDR3 contains 13 residues. In nucleotides, the CDR3 is TGTGCCAGCTCACCACATGATCTCGGTGGCTACACCTTC. Amino acid sequence: CASSPHDLGGYTF.

The genes are TRBV3-1 (or the pseudogene TRBV3-2) and TRBJ2-1, with a weak D call TRBD1 (5 bases). The V end lost 2 bases, the J end lost 5 bases, and 13 bases lay between the germline ends. From germline, CDR1 is LGHDT and CDR2 YNNKEL (reference sequence). The CDR3 contains 15 residues. CDR3: CASSQSTGSNNEQFF. In nucleotides, the CDR3 is TGTGCCAGCAGCCAAAGCACAGGTAGCAACAATGAGCAGTTCTTC.